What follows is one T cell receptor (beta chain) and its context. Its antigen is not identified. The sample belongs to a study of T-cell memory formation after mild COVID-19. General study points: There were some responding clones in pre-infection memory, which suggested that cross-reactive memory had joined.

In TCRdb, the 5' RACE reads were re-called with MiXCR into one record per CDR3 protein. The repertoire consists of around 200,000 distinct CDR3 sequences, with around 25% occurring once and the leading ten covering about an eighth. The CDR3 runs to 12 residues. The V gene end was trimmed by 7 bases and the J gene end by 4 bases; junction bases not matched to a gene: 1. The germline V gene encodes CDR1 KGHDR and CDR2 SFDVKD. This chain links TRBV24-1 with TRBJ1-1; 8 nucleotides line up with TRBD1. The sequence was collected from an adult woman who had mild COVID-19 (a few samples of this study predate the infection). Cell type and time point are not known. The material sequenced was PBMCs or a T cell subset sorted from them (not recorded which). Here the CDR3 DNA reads TGTGCCACCAGCACAGGGGGCACTGAAGCTTTCTTT. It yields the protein CATSTGGTEAFF.